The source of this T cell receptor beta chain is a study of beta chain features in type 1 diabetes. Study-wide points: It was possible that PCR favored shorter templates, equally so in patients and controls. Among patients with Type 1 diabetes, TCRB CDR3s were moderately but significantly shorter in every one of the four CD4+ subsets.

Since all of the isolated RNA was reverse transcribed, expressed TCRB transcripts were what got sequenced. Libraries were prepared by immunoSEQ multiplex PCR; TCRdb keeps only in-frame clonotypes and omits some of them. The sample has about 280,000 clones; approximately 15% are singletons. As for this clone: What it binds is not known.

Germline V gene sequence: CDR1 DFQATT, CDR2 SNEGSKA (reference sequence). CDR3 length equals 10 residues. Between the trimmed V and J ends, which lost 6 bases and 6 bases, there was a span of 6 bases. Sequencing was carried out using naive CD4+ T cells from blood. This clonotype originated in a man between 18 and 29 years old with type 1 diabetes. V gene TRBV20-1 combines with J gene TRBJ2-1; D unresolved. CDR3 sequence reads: CSALLNEQFF. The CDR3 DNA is TGCAGTGCCCTCCTCAATGAGCAGTTCTTC.